These 25 T cell receptor beta chains came from one sample sequenced in a study of identifying expanded T cells in peripheral blood. The data were produced by immunoSEQ multiplex PCR, yet TCRdb's version contains in-frame clones alone and is incomplete. The sample lists around 78,000 clones, just under 85% occurring once. Sequenced sample: blood. These receptors originate from a person aged 18 to 75 in good health.

The chain joins TRBV10-3 to TRBJ1-1; D gene ambiguous. Germline CDR1 is ENHRY and CDR2 is SYGVKD. Between the trimmed V and J ends, which lost 2 bases and 2 bases, there was a span of 12 bases. This CDR3 is 15 amino acids long. CDR3 amino acids: CAISEVSSANTEAFF. In DNA, the CDR3 is TGTGCCATCAGTGAGGTATCATCGGCCAACACTGAAGCTTTCTTT.

J is TRBJ2-7 and V is TRBV2, with D perhaps matching TRBD1 (5 bases). This CDR3 comprises 13 residues. The ends were cut back, 3 bases at V and 6 bases at J, with 12 bases in the middle. The germline V gene encodes CDR1 SNHLY and CDR2 FYNNEI. The CDR3 DNA sequence: TGTGCCAGCAGTGAGGGCAGGGTGGGCGAGCAGTACTTC. Encoded protein: CASSEGRVGEQYF. The variable domain in full, with the rest retrieved from reference TRBV2 and TRBJ2-7, is EPEVTQTPSHQVTQMGQEVILRCVPISNHLYFYWYRQILGQKVEFLVSFYNNEISEKSEIFDDQFSVERPDGSNFTLKIRSTKLEDSAMYFCASSEGRVGEQYFGPGTRLTVT.

The chain is built from TRBV11-3 and TRBJ2-7; TRBD1 matches at 9 bases. Germline V gene sequence: CDR1 SGHNT, CDR2 YENEEA. The V gene end was trimmed by 6 bases and the J gene end by 3 bases; junction bases not matched to a gene: 6. The CDR3 totals 14 residues. CDR3 coding DNA: TGTGCCAGCAGTCCCGGGACAGGGTTCTACGAGCAGTACTTC. Amino acids: CASSPGTGFYEQYF.

This chain joins TRBV5-1 and TRBJ2-1, with D possibly matching TRBD2 (6 bases). Trimming pared 1 base from V and 8 bases from J, leaving 13 bases between. The CDR3 has 14 residues. The germline V gene has CDR1 SGHRS and CDR2 YFSETQ. CDR3 in amino acids: CASSLNGRGDEQFF. In DNA, the CDR3 is TGCGCCAGCAGCTTGAACGGGAGAGGAGATGAGCAGTTCTTC. Supplemented by reference TRBV5-1 and TRBJ2-1, the full variable domain reads KAGVTQTPRYLIKTRGQQVTLSCSPISGHRSVSWYQQTPGQGLQFLFEYFSETQRNKGNFPGRFSGRQFSNSRSEMNVSTLELGDSALYLCASSLNGRGDEQFFGPGTRLTVL.

This clone has just one count. The chain joins TRBV2 to TRBJ2-7; 9 nucleotides line up with TRBD1. After removal of 7 bases from V and 7 bases from J, the junction contained 11 bases not matched to a gene. Germline lookup yields CDR1 SNHLY and CDR2 FYNNEI. The CDR3 extends over 14 amino acids. CDR3 in DNA: TGTGCCAGCACCGTGGACAGGGGTCCTGAGGAGCAGTACTTC. It is translated as CASTVDRGPEEQYF. The full variable domain, with the rest looked up from reference TRBV2 and TRBJ2-7, is EPEVTQTPSHQVTQMGQEVILRCVPISNHLYFYWYRQILGQKVEFLVSFYNNEISEKSEIFDDQFSVERPDGSNFTLKIRSTKLEDSAMYFCASTVDRGPEEQYFGPGTRLTVT.

This clone has more than one count but fewer than ten. This chain joins TRBV2 and TRBJ2-7; no clear D. The CDR3 is 12 residues long. Trimming removed 2 bases at V and 2 bases at J, with 4 bases between. CDR1 and CDR2 (germline): SNHLY, FYNNEI. CDR3: CASSEQTYEQYF. The CDR3, as DNA: TGTGCCAGCAGTGAACAGACCTACGAGCAGTACTTC.

This chain connects TRBV21-1 to TRBJ1-2. TRBV21-1 is given as a pseudogene. This CDR3 contains 16 residues. CDR3: CASRIAFYRKTYGYTF. Written as DNA, the CDR3 is TGTGCCAGCAGAATAGCGTTCTACAGAAAGACCTATGGCTACACCTTC.

The chain is built from TRBV5-8 and TRBJ2-3, with D possibly being TRBD1 (6 bases). There are 15 residues in the CDR3. Per the germline V gene, CDR1 is SGHTS and CDR2 is YDEGEE. V was cut by 1 base and J by 2 bases, with 11 bases left in between. The CDR3 spells CASSLTGINTDTQYF. The CDR3 DNA follows: TGTGCCAGCAGCTTGACAGGGATCAACACAGATACGCAGTATTTT.

The sample holds a few counts of this clone. The chain employs TRBV23-1 and TRBJ1-2; D uncertain. TRBV23-1 is flagged as an ORF with uncertain function. V shed 8 bases and J shed 2 bases, with 21 bases lying between them. The CDR3 is 16 residues long. CDR3 in DNA: TGCGCCAGCGGGAACTTCAGACATAGTAGGAACTATGGCTACACCTTC. Protein sequence: CASGNFRHSRNYGYTF.

As for this clone: The same CDR3 arises from other DNA sequences in this sample as well. The V gene is TRBV20-1, the J gene TRBJ2-7; TRBD1 or TRBD2 may be the D gene (5 bases each). Trimming took 6 bases from V and 2 from J, leaving 8 bases between them. Per germline, CDR1 DFQATT and CDR2 SNEGSKA (reference sequence). CDR3 size: 11 residues. CDR3 in amino acids: CSAGDPYEQYF. The CDR3 DNA follows: TGCAGTGCGGGGGACCCCTACGAGCAGTACTTC.

The count of this clone is one. J is TRBJ2-6 and V is TRBV27; 12 nucleotides align to TRBD1. CDR1 MNHEY and CDR2 SMNVEV come from the germline V gene (reference sequence). This CDR3 is built from 19 residues. The V gene end was trimmed by 0 bases and the J gene end by 2 bases; junction bases not matched to a gene: 5. The CDR3 coding sequence is TGTGCCAGCAGTTTATCGGGCGGGACAGGGGGCCCTGGGGCCAACGTCCTGACTTTC. Its translation: CASSLSGGTGGPGANVLTF.

The chain recombines TRBV6-1 with TRBJ2-2, with 13 nucleotides matching TRBD2. Germline V gene lookup returns CDR1 MNHNS and CDR2 SASEGT. V shed 3 bases, J shed 4 bases, and the junction held 5 bases outside the gene matches. The CDR3 consists of 17 residues. The chain's CDR3 is CASSDTGLAGVTGELFF. CDR3 in DNA: TGTGCCAGCAGTGACACCGGACTAGCGGGAGTCACCGGGGAGCTGTTTTTT.

The rearrangement links TRBV14 to TRBJ1-2; D is uncertain. Germline V lookup: CDR1 SGHDN, CDR2 FVKESK. The CDR3 is made up of 14 amino acids. The V end was cut by 3 bases, the J end by 8 bases, with 16 bases between. CDR3 residues: CASSQAPTSWGYTF. The CDR3 DNA sequence: TGTGCCAGCAGCCAGGCACCCACGAGTTGGGGCTACACCTTC.

The chain recombines TRBV11-2 with TRBJ2-1; 12 bases map to TRBD2. The CDR3 consists of 20 residues. V was clipped by 0 bases and J by 5 bases; unmatched bases: 14. Germline CDR1 is SGHAT and CDR2 is FQNNGV. This CDR3 is CASSLDGPGLAGPSNNEQFF. The CDR3 DNA follows: TGTGCCAGCAGCTTAGACGGGCCGGGACTAGCGGGTCCCTCTAACAATGAGCAGTTCTTC.

The chain combines TRBV29-1 with TRBJ2-3; tentatively, D is TRBD1 (5 bases). V was shortened by 7 bases and J by 0 bases, with 14 bases between the two germline ends. The CDR3 sequence is 14 residues long. Germline V gene lookup returns CDR1 SQVTM and CDR2 ANQGSEA. CDR3 residues: CSATSDISTDTQYF. In DNA form, the CDR3 reads TGCAGCGCTACGTCGGACATTAGCACAGATACGCAGTATTTT.

This clone appeared a single time. This chain links TRBV5-4 with TRBJ2-1; the D is unclear. The CDR3 is 11 residues long. CDR1 SGHNT and CDR2 YYREEE come from the germline V gene (reference sequence). The V end lost 5 bases, the J end lost 7 bases, and 7 bases lay between the germline ends. This chain's CDR3 is CASSSGNEQFF. The DNA of the CDR3 is TGTGCCAGCAGTTCCGGGAATGAGCAGTTCTTC. Full variable domain (outside the CDR3, taken from reference TRBV5-4 and TRBJ2-1): ETGVTQSPTHLIKTRGQQVTLRCSSQSGHNTVSWYQQALGQGPQFIFQYYREEENGRGNFPPRFSGLQFPNYSSELNVNALELDDSALYLCASSSGNEQFFGPGTRLTVL.

In the case of this clone: Distinct nucleotide sequences in the sample also encode this CDR3. The chain employs TRBV29-1 and TRBJ2-1; D gene uncertain. V lost 2 bases, J lost 7 bases, and 9 bases lay in between. Germline V gives CDR1 SQVTM, CDR2 ANQGSEA. The CDR3 has 12 residues. The CDR3, as DNA: TGCAGCGTTGAATCCTTGGGGAATGAGCAGTTCTTC. Protein: CSVESLGNEQFF.

The chain recombines TRBV19 with TRBJ1-2, with 7 bases identical to TRBD1. Germline V CDR1 and CDR2: LNHDA, SQIVND (reference sequence). CDR3 length: 20 residues. V lost 3 bases, J lost 3 bases, and 22 bases stayed unmatched. This CDR3 reads CASSIGKLRTGLFYDYGYTF. Written as DNA, the CDR3 is TGTGCCAGTAGTATTGGAAAGCTCAGGACAGGCCTTTTTTATGACTATGGCTACACCTTC.

This chain joins TRBV6-1 and TRBJ2-1; D perhaps matches TRBD1 (5 bases). The ends were cut back, 10 bases at V and 1 base at J, with 14 bases in the middle. The CDR3 totals 14 residues. Looked up from germline, CDR1 is MNHNS and CDR2 is SASEGT. Here the CDR3 DNA reads TGTGCCATCACTACAGGTAGTTCCTACAATGAGCAGTTCTTC. This gives the protein CAITTGSSYNEQFF.

This clone was detected once. The rearrangement joins TRBV28 to TRBJ2-1; 9 nucleotides match TRBD2. There are 16 residues in the CDR3. V lost 7 bases to trimming and J lost 0 bases; unmatched junction nucleotides: 7. Looked up from germline, CDR1 is MDHEN and CDR2 is SYDVKM. The CDR3 sequence: CASTSGSGSSYNEQFF. CDR3 sequence (DNA): TGTGCCAGCACCAGTGGTAGCGGGAGCTCCTACAATGAGCAGTTCTTC.

V and J are TRBV6-4 and TRBJ2-6; D gene unclear. Trimming removed 3 bases from V and 0 bases from J, with 9 bases in between. This CDR3 contains 16 residues. The germline V gene has CDR1 MRHNA and CDR2 SNTAGT. The CDR3 nucleotides are TGTGCCAGCAGTGATGGGGAAAACTCTGGGGCCAACGTCCTGACTTTC. It is translated as CASSDGENSGANVLTF.

This clone appeared a few times. The V call is TRBV18, the J call TRBJ1-5, with TRBD1 identical over 7 bases. Germline assignment: CDR1 KGHSH and CDR2 LQKENI. V was pared by 3 bases and J by 7 bases, with 9 bases of the junction left unmatched. The CDR3 is 15 residues long. CDR3 protein: CASSPNRGAEQPQHF. The CDR3 DNA reads TGTGCCAGCTCACCGAACAGGGGCGCAGAACAGCCCCAGCATTTT.

Only a few counts were recorded for this clone. The rearrangement uses TRBV4-1 and TRBJ1-1; tentatively, D is TRBD1 (5 bases). Germline CDR1 is MGHRA and CDR2 is YSYEKL. V was shortened by 3 bases and J by 0 bases, with 17 bases between the two germline ends. The CDR3 covers 17 residues. This chain's CDR3 is CASSHPTARQMNTEAFF. As DNA, the CDR3 is TGCGCCAGCAGCCACCCGACGGCGAGACAGATGAACACTGAAGCTTTCTTT.

V and J are TRBV4-2 and TRBJ2-7, with 8 bases matching TRBD2. This CDR3 contains 15 residues. Per the germline V gene, CDR1 is LGHNA and CDR2 is YNFKEQ. J was trimmed by 4 bases and V by 1 base; bases with no gene match: 6. As DNA, the CDR3 is TGTGCCAGCAGCCAAGTAGTGACTAGCGAGTACGAGCAGTACTTC. Translating gives CASSQVVTSEYEQYF.

The chain recombines TRBV12-5 with TRBJ1-1, with D perhaps TRBD1 (6 bases). The CDR3 totals 14 residues. The ends were cut back, 7 bases at V and 5 bases at J, with 17 bases in the middle. The V gene's germline CDR1 is LGHNT and CDR2 FRNRAP. The CDR3 DNA reads as TGTGCTAGTGCCCCCGCAGGGACACGGACTGAAGCTTTCTTT. Its protein is CASAPAGTRTEAFF.